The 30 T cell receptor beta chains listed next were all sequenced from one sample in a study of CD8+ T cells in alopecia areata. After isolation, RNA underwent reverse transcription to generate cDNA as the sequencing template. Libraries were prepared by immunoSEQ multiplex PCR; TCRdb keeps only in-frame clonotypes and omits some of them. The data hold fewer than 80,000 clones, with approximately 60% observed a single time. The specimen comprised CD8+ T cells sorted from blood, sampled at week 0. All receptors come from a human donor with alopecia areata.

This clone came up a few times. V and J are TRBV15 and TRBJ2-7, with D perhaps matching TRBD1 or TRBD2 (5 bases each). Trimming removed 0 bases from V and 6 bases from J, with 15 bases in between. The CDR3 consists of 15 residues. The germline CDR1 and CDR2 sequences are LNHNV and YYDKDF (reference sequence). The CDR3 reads CATSRDGTTAGEQYF. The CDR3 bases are TGTGCCACCAGCAGAGATGGGACCACGGCGGGCGAGCAGTACTTC.

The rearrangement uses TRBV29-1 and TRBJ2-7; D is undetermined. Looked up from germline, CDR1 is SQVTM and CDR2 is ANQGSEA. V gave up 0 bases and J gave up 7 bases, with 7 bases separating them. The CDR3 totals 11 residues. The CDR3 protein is CSVEDFGEQYF. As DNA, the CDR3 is TGCAGCGTTGAAGATTTCGGAGAGCAGTACTTC.

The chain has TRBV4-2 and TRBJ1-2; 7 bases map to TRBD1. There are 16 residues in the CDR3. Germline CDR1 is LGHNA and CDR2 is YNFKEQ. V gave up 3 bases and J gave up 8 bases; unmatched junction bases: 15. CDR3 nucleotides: TGTGCCAGCAGCCATCGTCCACCCGGGACAGACGAGGGCTACACCTTC. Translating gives CASSHRPPGTDEGYTF.

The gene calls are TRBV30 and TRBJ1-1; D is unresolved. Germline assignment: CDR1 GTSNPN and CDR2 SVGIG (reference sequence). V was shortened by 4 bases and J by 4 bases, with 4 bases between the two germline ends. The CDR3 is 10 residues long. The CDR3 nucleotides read TGTGCCTGGATGGTCACTGAAGCTTTCTTT. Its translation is CAWMVTEAFF. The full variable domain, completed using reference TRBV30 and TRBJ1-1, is SQTIHQWPATLVQPVGSPLSLECTVEGTSNPNLYWYRQAAGRGLQLLFYSVGIGQISSEVPQNLSASRPQDRQFILSSKKLLLSDSGFYLCAWMVTEAFFGQGTRLTVV.

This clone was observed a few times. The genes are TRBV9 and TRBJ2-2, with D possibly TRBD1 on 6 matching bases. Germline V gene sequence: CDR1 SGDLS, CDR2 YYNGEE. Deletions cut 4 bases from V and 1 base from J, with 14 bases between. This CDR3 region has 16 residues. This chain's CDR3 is CASSNRDTKNTGELFF. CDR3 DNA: TGTGCCAGCAGCAACCGGGACACTAAGAACACCGGGGAGCTGTTTTTT.

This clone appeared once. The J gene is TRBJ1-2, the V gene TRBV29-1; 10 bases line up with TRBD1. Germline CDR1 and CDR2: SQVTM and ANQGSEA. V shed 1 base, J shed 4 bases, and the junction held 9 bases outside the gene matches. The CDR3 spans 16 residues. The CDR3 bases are TGCAGCGTTGAAGCCCCCCTCCGGGACAGGGGCTATGGCTACACCTTC. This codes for CSVEAPLRDRGYGYTF.

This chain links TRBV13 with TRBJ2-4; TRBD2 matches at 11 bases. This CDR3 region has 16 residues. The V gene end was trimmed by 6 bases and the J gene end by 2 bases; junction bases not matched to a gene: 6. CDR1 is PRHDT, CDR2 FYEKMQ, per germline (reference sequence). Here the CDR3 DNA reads TGTGCCAGCAGGGATACTAGCGGGAGAACCAAAAACATTCAGTACTTC. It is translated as CASRDTSGRTKNIQYF.

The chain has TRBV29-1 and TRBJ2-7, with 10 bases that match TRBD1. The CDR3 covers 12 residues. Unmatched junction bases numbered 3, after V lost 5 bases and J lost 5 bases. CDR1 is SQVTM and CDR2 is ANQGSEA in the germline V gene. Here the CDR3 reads CSVSGTGDEQYF. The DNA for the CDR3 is TGCAGCGTTTCCGGGACAGGGGACGAGCAGTACTTC.

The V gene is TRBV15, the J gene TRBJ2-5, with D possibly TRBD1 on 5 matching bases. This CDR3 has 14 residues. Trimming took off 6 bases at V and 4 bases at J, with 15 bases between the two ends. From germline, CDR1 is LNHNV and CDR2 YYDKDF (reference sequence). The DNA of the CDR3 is TGTGCCACCAGTTACGGACCCACAGGAGAGACCCAGTACTTC. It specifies CATSYGPTGETQYF. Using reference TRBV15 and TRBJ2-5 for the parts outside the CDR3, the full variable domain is DAMVIQNPRYQVTQFGKPVTLSCSQTLNHNVMYWYQQKSSQAPKLLFHYYDKDFNNEADTPDNFQSRRPNTSFCFLDIRSPGLGDTAMYLCATSYGPTGETQYFGPGTRLLVL.

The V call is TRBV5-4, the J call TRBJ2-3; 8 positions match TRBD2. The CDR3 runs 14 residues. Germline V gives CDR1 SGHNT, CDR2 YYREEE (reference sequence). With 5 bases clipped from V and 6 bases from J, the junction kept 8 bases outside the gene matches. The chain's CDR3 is CASSYGGAGDTQYF. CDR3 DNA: TGTGCCAGCAGTTACGGGGGGGCTGGGGATACGCAGTATTTT. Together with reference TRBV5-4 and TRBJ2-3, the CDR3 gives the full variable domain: ETGVTQSPTHLIKTRGQQVTLRCSSQSGHNTVSWYQQALGQGPQFIFQYYREEENGRGNFPPRFSGLQFPNYSSELNVNALELDDSALYLCASSYGGAGDTQYFGPGTRLTVL.

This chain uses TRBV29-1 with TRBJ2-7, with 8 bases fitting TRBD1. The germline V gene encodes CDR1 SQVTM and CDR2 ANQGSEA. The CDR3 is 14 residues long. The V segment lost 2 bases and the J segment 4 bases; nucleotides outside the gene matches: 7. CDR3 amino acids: CSVEQTGVEYEQYF. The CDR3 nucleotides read TGCAGCGTTGAACAGACAGGGGTTGAGTACGAGCAGTACTTC.

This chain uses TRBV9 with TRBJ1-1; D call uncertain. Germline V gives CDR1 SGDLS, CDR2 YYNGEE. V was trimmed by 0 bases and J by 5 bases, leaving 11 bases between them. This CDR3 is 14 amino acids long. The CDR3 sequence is CASSVGGSGTEAFF. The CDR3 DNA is TGTGCCAGCAGCGTAGGAGGAAGCGGGACTGAAGCTTTCTTT.

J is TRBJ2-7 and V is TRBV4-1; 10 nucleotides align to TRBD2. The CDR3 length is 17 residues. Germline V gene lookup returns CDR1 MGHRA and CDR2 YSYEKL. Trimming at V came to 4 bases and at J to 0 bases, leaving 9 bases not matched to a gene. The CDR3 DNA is TGCGCCAGCAGCCCCCTAGCGGGGGTTCTAAGCTCCTACGAGCAGTACTTC. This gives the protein CASSPLAGVLSSYEQYF.

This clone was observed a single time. The CDR3 reads CASSLGPAEGYEQYF. The CDR3 nucleotides are TGTGCCAGCAGTTTGGGACCCGCGGAAGGGTACGAGCAGTACTTC. The chain employs TRBV28 and TRBJ2-7, with D perhaps matching TRBD1 or TRBD2 (5 bases each). The V end was cut by 3 bases, the J end by 4 bases, with 16 bases between. Per germline, CDR1 MDHEN and CDR2 SYDVKM. The CDR3 has 15 amino acids.

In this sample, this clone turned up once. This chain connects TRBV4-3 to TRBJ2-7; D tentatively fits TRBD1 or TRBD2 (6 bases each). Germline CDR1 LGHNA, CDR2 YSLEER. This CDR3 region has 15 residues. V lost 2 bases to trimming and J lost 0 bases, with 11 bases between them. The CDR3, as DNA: TGCGCCAGCAGCCAATCAGAGGGGGGCTCCTACGAGCAGTACTTC. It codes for CASSQSEGGSYEQYF.

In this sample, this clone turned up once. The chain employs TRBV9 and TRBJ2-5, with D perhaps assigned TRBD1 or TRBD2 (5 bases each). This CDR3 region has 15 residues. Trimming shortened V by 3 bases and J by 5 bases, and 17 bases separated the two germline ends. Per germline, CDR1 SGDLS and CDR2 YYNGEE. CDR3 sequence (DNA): TGTGCCAGCAGCGCCCGGGACGTACCATGGGAGACCCAGTACTTC. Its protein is CASSARDVPWETQYF. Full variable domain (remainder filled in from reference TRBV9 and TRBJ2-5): DSGVTQTPKHLITATGQRVTLRCSPRSGDLSVYWYQQSLDQGLQFLIQYYNGEERAKGNILERFSAQQFPDLHSELNLSSLELGDSALYFCASSARDVPWETQYFGPGTRLLVL.

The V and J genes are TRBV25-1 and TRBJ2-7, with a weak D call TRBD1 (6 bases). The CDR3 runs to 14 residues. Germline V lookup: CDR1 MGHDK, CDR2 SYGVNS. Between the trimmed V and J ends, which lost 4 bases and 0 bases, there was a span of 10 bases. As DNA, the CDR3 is TGTGCCAGCAGTGCGACAGGAGCCTCCTACGAGCAGTACTTC. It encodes CASSATGASYEQYF.

The CDR3 nucleotides read TGTGCCAGCAGCATAGGGGGTTTGTACGAGCAGTACTTC. Its translation: CASSIGGLYEQYF. V is TRBV25-1 and J is TRBJ2-7; perhaps TRBD1 as D (6 bases). The V gene's germline CDR1 is MGHDK and CDR2 SYGVNS. With 6 bases removed from V and 4 bases from J, the gap between germline ends came to 13 bases. The CDR3 spans 13 residues.

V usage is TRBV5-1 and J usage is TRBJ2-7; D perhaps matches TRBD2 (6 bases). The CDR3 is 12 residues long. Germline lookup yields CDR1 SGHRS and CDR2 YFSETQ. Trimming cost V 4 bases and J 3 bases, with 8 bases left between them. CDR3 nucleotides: TGCGCCAGCAGCGTGGACTACTACGAGCAGTACTTC. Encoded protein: CASSVDYYEQYF.

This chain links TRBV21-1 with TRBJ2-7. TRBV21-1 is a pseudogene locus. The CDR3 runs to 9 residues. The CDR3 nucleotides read TGTGCCAGCAGCAACGAGCAGTACTTC. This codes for CASSNEQYF.

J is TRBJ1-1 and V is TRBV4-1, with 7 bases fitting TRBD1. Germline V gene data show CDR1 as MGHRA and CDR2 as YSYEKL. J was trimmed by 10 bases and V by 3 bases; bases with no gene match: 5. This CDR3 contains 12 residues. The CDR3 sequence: CASSQTGTAAFF. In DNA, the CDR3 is TGCGCCAGCAGCCAGACAGGGACGGCAGCTTTCTTT.

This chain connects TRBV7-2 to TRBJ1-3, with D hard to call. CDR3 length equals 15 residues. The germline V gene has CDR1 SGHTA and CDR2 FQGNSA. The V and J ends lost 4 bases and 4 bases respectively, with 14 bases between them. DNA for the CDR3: TGTGCCAGCAGCTCCGACTGGGTCGGGGGAAACACCATATATTTT. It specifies CASSSDWVGGNTIYF.

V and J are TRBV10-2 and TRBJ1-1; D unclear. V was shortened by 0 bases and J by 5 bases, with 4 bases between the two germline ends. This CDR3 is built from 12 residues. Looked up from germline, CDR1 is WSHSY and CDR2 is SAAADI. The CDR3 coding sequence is TGCGCCAGCAGTGAGTCGTGGACTGAAGCTTTCTTT. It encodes CASSESWTEAFF.

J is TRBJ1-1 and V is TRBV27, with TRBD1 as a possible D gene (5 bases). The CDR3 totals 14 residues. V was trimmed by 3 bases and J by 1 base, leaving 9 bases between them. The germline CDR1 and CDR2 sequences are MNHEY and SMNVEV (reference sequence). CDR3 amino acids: CASSFGGWNTEAFF. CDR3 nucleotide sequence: TGTGCCAGCAGTTTTGGGGGGTGGAACACTGAAGCTTTCTTT.

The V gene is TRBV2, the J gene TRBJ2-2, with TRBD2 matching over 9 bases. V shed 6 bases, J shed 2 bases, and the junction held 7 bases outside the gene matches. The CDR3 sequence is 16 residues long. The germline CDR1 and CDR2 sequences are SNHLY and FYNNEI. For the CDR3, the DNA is TGTGCCAGCAGAAAGCGGGAGGTCCCAAACACCGGGGAGCTGTTTTTT. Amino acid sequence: CASRKREVPNTGELFF.

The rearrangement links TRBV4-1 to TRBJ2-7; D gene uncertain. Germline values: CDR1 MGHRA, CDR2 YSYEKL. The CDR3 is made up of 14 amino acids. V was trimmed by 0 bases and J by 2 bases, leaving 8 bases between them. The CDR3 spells CASSQDSETYEQYF. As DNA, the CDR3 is TGCGCCAGCAGCCAAGATTCCGAGACCTACGAGCAGTACTTC.

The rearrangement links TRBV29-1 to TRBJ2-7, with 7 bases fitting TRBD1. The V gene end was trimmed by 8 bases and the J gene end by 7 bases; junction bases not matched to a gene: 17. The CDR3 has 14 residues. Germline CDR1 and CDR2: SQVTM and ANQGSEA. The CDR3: CSTPADRRLWEQYF. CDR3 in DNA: TGCAGCACCCCAGCGGACAGGCGGCTTTGGGAGCAGTACTTC.

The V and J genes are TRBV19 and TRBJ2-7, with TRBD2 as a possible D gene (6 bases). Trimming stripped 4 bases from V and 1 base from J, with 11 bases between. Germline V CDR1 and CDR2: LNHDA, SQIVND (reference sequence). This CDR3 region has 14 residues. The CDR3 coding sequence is TGTGCCAGTAGTAGTGGAGGAGGGTCCTACGAGCAGTACTTC. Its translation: CASSSGGGSYEQYF.

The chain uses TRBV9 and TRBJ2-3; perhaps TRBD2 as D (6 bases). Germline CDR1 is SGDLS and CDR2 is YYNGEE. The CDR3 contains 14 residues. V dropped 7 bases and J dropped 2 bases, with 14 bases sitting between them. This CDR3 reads CASAPGVITDTQYF. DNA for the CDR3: TGTGCCAGCGCGCCGGGGGTAATCACAGATACGCAGTATTTT. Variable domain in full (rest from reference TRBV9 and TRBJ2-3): DSGVTQTPKHLITATGQRVTLRCSPRSGDLSVYWYQQSLDQGLQFLIQYYNGEERAKGNILERFSAQQFPDLHSELNLSSLELGDSALYFCASAPGVITDTQYFGPGTRLTVL.

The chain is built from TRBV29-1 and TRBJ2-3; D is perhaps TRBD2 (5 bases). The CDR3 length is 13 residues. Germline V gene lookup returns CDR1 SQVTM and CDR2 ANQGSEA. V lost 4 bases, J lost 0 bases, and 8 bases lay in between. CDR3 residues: CSVAGGSTDTQYF. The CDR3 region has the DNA TGCAGCGTTGCAGGCGGGAGCACAGATACGCAGTATTTT.